This TCR beta chain is from a study of T cells in Graves' hyperthyroidism and ophthalmopathy. Study information: Pretreatment peripheral blood was obtained at initial diagnosis.

Diagnosing involved the use of clinical symptoms, serum thyroxine and TRAb, thyroid ultrasound and orbital computed tomography. PBMCs stemmed from less than 13 ml fresh peripheral blood. Template material for amplifying TCR beta CDR3 regions consisted of RNA transcripts. In the first-round RT-PCR of the TCR CDR3, the HTBI primer set was used. TCRdb independently ran MiXCR on the multiplex PCR reads; one entry per CDR3 protein. The sample yields 390,000 or so distinct CDR3 sequences, around 15% seen once. Germline CDR1 is SNHLY and CDR2 is FYNNEI. The V gene end was trimmed by 6 bases and the J gene end by 10 bases; junction bases not matched to a gene: 14. CDR3 length: 15 amino acids.

The specimen was blood. The TCR sequence derives from a man younger than 35 with Graves' ophthalmopathy. This chain uses TRBV2 with TRBJ2-1; 8 nucleotides line up with TRBD2. As DNA, the CDR3 is TGTGCCAGCAGAGGGACTAGGGGGGGGGCAGGGGAGCAGTTCTTC. Translated, it gives CASRGTRGGAGEQFF.